Below, 30 T cell receptor beta chains from the same sample are listed, as sequenced in a study of T cell changes during pregnancy in multiple sclerosis. Data came from immunoSEQ multiplex PCR; TCRdb stores just in-frame clones and leaves some out. The table includes roughly 52,000 clones, 80% to 95% detected once. The sample here was CD4+ T cells from peripheral blood mononuclear cells, taken in the third trimester of pregnancy. The receptors derive from a female donor with multiple sclerosis, enrolled in a pregnancy study.

The rearrangement uses TRBV6-4 and TRBJ2-5, with 10 bases lining up with TRBD2. Trimming removed 4 bases from V and 5 bases from J; junction bases left unmatched: 4. Per germline, CDR1 MRHNA and CDR2 SNTAGT. The CDR3 is 14 residues long. CDR3 nucleotide sequence: TGTGCCAGCAGTGTAAGCGGGGGGGCGGAGACCCAGTACTTC. Protein sequence: CASSVSGGAETQYF.

V usage is TRBV25-1 and J usage is TRBJ1-2, with TRBD1 identical over 8 bases. The CDR3 totals 15 residues. Losses at the gene ends were 6 bases for V and 4 bases for J; bases not matched to a gene: 10. Germline lookup yields CDR1 MGHDK and CDR2 SYGVNS. The CDR3 nucleotides are TGTGCCAGCAGACATTCAGGGGGCCCCCGCTATGGCTACACCTTC. Its protein product is CASRHSGGPRYGYTF.

This chain links TRBV7-6 with TRBJ1-2, with 7 bases identical to TRBD1. This CDR3 region has 13 residues. The V gene end was trimmed by 5 bases and the J gene end by 8 bases; junction bases not matched to a gene: 8. Germline CDR1 is SGHVS and CDR2 is FNYEAQ. The CDR3: CASSPRTGLGYTF. CDR3 nucleotides: TGTGCCAGCAGCCCCCGGACAGGTCTCGGCTACACCTTC.

The CDR3 bases are TGTGCCAGCAGTCGAATCAACAGGGACGGCTACACCTTC. Translation: CASSRINRDGYTF. This chain links TRBV6-5 with TRBJ1-2; D perhaps matches TRBD1 (6 bases). V dropped 5 bases and J dropped 8 bases, with 15 bases sitting between them. Germline CDR1 is MNHEY and CDR2 is SVGAGI. This CDR3 is 13 amino acids long.

The genes are TRBV4-1 and TRBJ2-7, with TRBD2 matching 12 bases. The CDR3 is 19 residues long. The germline V gene has CDR1 MGHRA and CDR2 YSYEKL. The ends lost 0 bases at V and 2 bases at J; junction bases unmatched: 11. The CDR3 reads CASSQDGGLAGGLPYEQYF. CDR3 nucleotide sequence: TGCGCCAGCAGCCAAGATGGGGGGCTAGCGGGAGGGCTCCCCTACGAGCAGTACTTC.

Here the CDR3 DNA reads TGTGCCAGCAGTCCATGGACTAGCGGGAACAACGAGCAGTACTTC. Translating it yields CASSPWTSGNNEQYF. This chain connects TRBV28 to TRBJ2-7; 12 nucleotides match TRBD2. Germline trimming cut 5 bases from V and 5 bases from J; bases unmatched to any gene: 7. The germline CDR1 and CDR2 sequences are MDHEN and SYDVKM. The CDR3 extends over 15 amino acids. The full variable domain, completed using reference TRBV28 and TRBJ2-7, is DVKVTQSSRYLVKRTGEKVFLECVQDMDHENMFWYRQDPGLGLRLIYFSYDVKMKEKGDIPEGYSVSREKKERFSLILESASTNQTSMYLCASSPWTSGNNEQYFGPGTRLTVT.

This sequence joins TRBV4-1 and TRBJ1-2, with 9 bases matching TRBD1. V was clipped by 4 bases and J by 4 bases; unmatched bases: 7. This CDR3 is 15 amino acids long. Germline lookup yields CDR1 MGHRA and CDR2 YSYEKL. The CDR3 coding sequence is TGCGCCAGCAGCCCTACAGGGGGCACTGGCTATGGCTACACCTTC. As protein: CASSPTGGTGYGYTF.

This rearrangement joins TRBV5-1 to TRBJ1-5, with D possibly TRBD1 on 5 matching bases. The CDR3 covers 16 residues. The germline V and J ends were trimmed by 8 bases and 1 base, with 19 bases remaining between them. Germline V gene sequence: CDR1 SGHRS, CDR2 YFSETQ. In DNA form, the CDR3 reads TGCGCCAGGCCTACAGATGGGGCCGGGAGCAATCAGCCCCAGCATTTT. It codes for CARPTDGAGSNQPQHF.

This chain uses TRBV6-5 with TRBJ1-2; D is uncertain. The CDR3 consists of 14 residues. The V end was cut by 6 bases, the J end by 6 bases, with 17 bases between. Germline loops: CDR1 MNHEY, CDR2 SVGAGI. This CDR3 reads CASSNGKGRDGYTF. The CDR3 region has the DNA TGTGCCAGCAGCAACGGGAAGGGCCGAGATGGCTACACCTTC.

This chain connects TRBV30 to TRBJ2-3; 10 bases match TRBD2. Germline CDR1 is GTSNPN and CDR2 is SVGIG (reference sequence). CDR3 size: 15 residues. The V segment lost 2 bases and the J segment 7 bases; nucleotides outside the gene matches: 9. CDR3 in amino acids: CAWSPLAGEPNTQYF. The CDR3 nucleotides read TGTGCCTGGAGTCCGCTAGCGGGAGAACCGAATACGCAGTATTTT.

This rearrangement joins TRBV5-6 to TRBJ1-5, with TRBD1 matching over 8 bases. The CDR3 has 13 amino acids. J lost 8 bases, V lost 0 bases, and 1 base had no gene match. Germline loops: CDR1 SGHDT, CDR2 YYEEEE. The CDR3 reads CASSLDRGKPQHF. CDR3 sequence (DNA): TGTGCCAGCAGCTTGGACAGGGGGAAGCCCCAGCATTTT.

This clone came up once. This chain links TRBV6-1 with TRBJ2-7; the match to TRBD1 covers 7 bases. The CDR3 runs 14 residues. Germline lookup yields CDR1 MNHNS and CDR2 SASEGT. V was clipped by 5 bases and J by 3 bases; unmatched bases: 7. Here the CDR3 DNA reads TGTGCCAGCAGTCCGAAGGGACAGAGCTACGAGCAGTACTTC. Its protein product is CASSPKGQSYEQYF.

V is TRBV6-5 and J is TRBJ2-1, with 7 bases that match TRBD1. V gave up 4 bases and J gave up 5 bases; unmatched junction bases: 5. CDR1 and CDR2 from the germline V gene are MNHEY and SVGAGI. This CDR3 is built from 14 residues. CDR3 sequence (DNA): TGTGCCAGCAGTTCCCGACAGGGTGACAATGAGCAGTTCTTC. This translates into CASSSRQGDNEQFF.

The rearrangement uses TRBV30 and TRBJ1-6; no reliable D call. V lost 2 bases and J lost 8, with 10 bases in between. The CDR3 has 13 amino acids. Germline V gene sequence: CDR1 GTSNPN, CDR2 SVGIG (reference sequence). The CDR3 DNA reads TGTGCCTGGAGTATGAGGGCTGATTCACCCCTCCACTTT. Its translation is CAWSMRADSPLHF. Full variable domain (outside the CDR3, taken from reference TRBV30 and TRBJ1-6): SQTIHQWPATLVQPVGSPLSLECTVEGTSNPNLYWYRQAAGRGLQLLFYSVGIGQISSEVPQNLSASRPQDRQFILSSKKLLLSDSGFYLCAWSMRADSPLHFGNGTRLTVT.

The chain couples TRBV9 to TRBJ2-3, with D possibly matching TRBD1 (5 bases). V lost 0 bases to trimming and J lost 4 bases, with 12 bases between them. In germline, CDR1 is SGDLS, CDR2 YYNGEE. The CDR3 is 15 residues long. The CDR3 sequence: CASSVAGRGADTQYF. The CDR3 coding sequence is TGTGCCAGCAGCGTAGCGGGTAGGGGTGCAGATACGCAGTATTTT.

CDR3: CTSTLLAGNNTGELFF. The CDR3 DNA follows: TGCACCAGCACCCTTCTAGCGGGGAACAACACCGGGGAGCTGTTTTTT. This chain uses TRBV1 with TRBJ2-2; the D call in the table, TRBD2, was not verified against the DNA. TRBV1 is a recognized pseudogene. This CDR3 has 16 residues.

The chain has TRBV28 and TRBJ2-7; no clear D gene. The ends were cut back, 6 bases at V and 0 bases at J, with 12 bases in the middle. The CDR3 covers 14 residues. The germline CDR1 and CDR2 sequences are MDHEN and SYDVKM. This CDR3 reads CASRATRGSYEQYF. Written as DNA, the CDR3 is TGTGCCAGCAGGGCAACCAGAGGCTCCTACGAGCAGTACTTC.

Details on this clone: Other nucleotide sequences in the sample specify the same CDR3. The rearrangement uses TRBV5-1 and TRBJ2-2; D is possibly TRBD1 (6 bases). V lost 0 bases to trimming and J lost 1 base, with 7 bases between them. This CDR3 comprises 15 residues. Per the germline V gene, CDR1 is SGHRS and CDR2 is YFSETQ. CDR3 coding DNA: TGCGCCAGCAGCTTGGGACAGGTGAACACCGGGGAGCTGTTTTTT. This codes for CASSLGQVNTGELFF.

The chain joins TRBV7-2 to TRBJ1-3; D call uncertain. This CDR3 has 11 amino acids. The germline V gene has CDR1 SGHTA and CDR2 FQGNSA. Trimming cost V 9 bases and J 4 bases, with 7 bases left between them. The DNA for the CDR3 is TGTGCCAGTCCAATGGGAAACACCATATATTTT. It encodes CASPMGNTIYF.

The chain is built from TRBV9 and TRBJ2-1, with 12 bases that match TRBD1. The germline V gene has CDR1 SGDLS and CDR2 YYNGEE. J gave up 7 bases and V 7 bases, and 15 bases lay outside the gene matches. This CDR3 region has 17 residues. The CDR3 loop reads CASSRDRGRRYENEQFF. The CDR3 region has the DNA TGTGCCAGCTCCCGGGACAGGGGGCGACGGTATGAAAATGAGCAGTTCTTC. The whole variable domain, filled in from reference TRBV9 and TRBJ2-1, reads DSGVTQTPKHLITATGQRVTLRCSPRSGDLSVYWYQQSLDQGLQFLIQYYNGEERAKGNILERFSAQQFPDLHSELNLSSLELGDSALYFCASSRDRGRRYENEQFFGPGTRLTVL.

The chain joins TRBV5-1 to TRBJ1-1; D might be TRBD1 (6 bases). The CDR3 is made up of 15 amino acids. The V and J ends lost 0 bases and 0 bases respectively, with 9 bases between them. CDR1 SGHRS and CDR2 YFSETQ come from the germline V gene. CDR3 residues: CASSLERGLNTEAFF. CDR3 in DNA: TGCGCCAGCAGCTTGGAGAGGGGGTTGAACACTGAAGCTTTCTTT.

The V and J genes are TRBV5-1 and TRBJ1-3, with D possibly being TRBD1 (6 bases). Trimming cost V 0 bases and J 4 bases, with 8 bases left between them. CDR3 size: 14 residues. Germline V lookup: CDR1 SGHRS, CDR2 YFSETQ. The CDR3: CASSLAGQGNTIYF. In DNA, the CDR3 is TGCGCCAGCAGCTTGGCCGGACAGGGAAACACCATATATTTT.

The chain combines TRBV18 with TRBJ2-2; no clear D gene. This CDR3 contains 16 residues. The germline V and J ends were trimmed by 1 base and 1 base, with 10 bases remaining between them. CDR1 and CDR2 from the germline V gene are KGHSH and LQKENI. CDR3 region: CASSPRLVQNTGELFF. The CDR3 nucleotides read TGTGCCAGCTCACCACGGCTAGTACAGAACACCGGGGAGCTGTTTTTT.

The chain combines TRBV7-9 with TRBJ1-5; the D is unclear. Trimming took off 1 base at V and 4 bases at J, with 11 bases between the two ends. The V gene's germline CDR1 is SEHNR and CDR2 FQNEAQ (reference sequence). This CDR3 has 15 residues. The CDR3 region is CASSLGWADNQPQHF. CDR3 sequence (DNA): TGTGCCAGCAGCTTAGGATGGGCCGATAATCAGCCCCAGCATTTT. Drawing the rest from reference TRBV7-9 and TRBJ1-5, the complete variable domain is DTGVSQNPRHKITKRGQNVTFRCDPISEHNRLYWYRQTLGQGPEFLTYFQNEAQLEKSRLLSDRFSAERPKGSFSTLEIQRTEQGDSAMYLCASSLGWADNQPQHFGDGTRLSIL.

This clone came up a few times. The chain couples TRBV7-8 to TRBJ1-4; D is uncertain. There are 14 residues in the CDR3. Between the trimmed V and J ends, which lost 3 bases and 13 bases, there was a span of 18 bases. Germline V lookup: CDR1 SGHVS, CDR2 FQNEAQ. The CDR3 bases are TGTGCCAGCAGCTTTGGAGACCTTCGAGGGTCACTGTTTTTT. Translated, it gives CASSFGDLRGSLFF.

The chain uses TRBV5-4 and TRBJ2-5; perhaps TRBD2 as D (5 bases). CDR3 length equals 14 residues. Trimming took off 4 bases at V and 2 bases at J, with 12 bases between the two ends. Per germline, CDR1 SGHNT and CDR2 YYREEE (reference sequence). The CDR3 loop reads CASSQDSRQETQYF. DNA for the CDR3: TGTGCCAGCAGCCAGGACTCACGGCAAGAGACCCAGTACTTC.

The chain recombines TRBV5-1 with TRBJ2-1; 9 bases match TRBD1. The CDR3 covers 15 residues. J was trimmed by 1 base and V by 3 bases; bases with no gene match: 2. From germline, CDR1 is SGHRS and CDR2 YFSETQ. The CDR3 loop is CASSSTGGSYNEQFF. DNA of the CDR3: TGCGCCAGCAGCTCGACAGGGGGGTCCTACAATGAGCAGTTCTTC.

This clone was seen just once. The rearrangement uses TRBV5-6 and TRBJ2-3, with TRBD1 as a possible D gene (8 bases). CDR1 is SGHDT, CDR2 YYEEEE, per germline. V was trimmed by 1 base and J by 3 bases, leaving 15 bases between them. The CDR3 covers 16 residues. The CDR3 protein is CASSLKTGGGTDTQYF. CDR3 bases: TGTGCCAGCAGCTTGAAAACAGGGGGAGGGACAGATACGCAGTATTTT. Together with reference TRBV5-6 and TRBJ2-3, the CDR3 gives the full variable domain: DAGVTQSPTHLIKTRGQQVTLRCSPKSGHDTVSWYQQALGQGPQFIFQYYEEEERQRGNFPDRFSGHQFPNYSSELNVNALLLGDSALYLCASSLKTGGGTDTQYFGPGTRLTVL.

The chain recombines TRBV5-1 with TRBJ1-4; 10 bases are shared with TRBD1. This CDR3 contains 15 residues. The germline CDR1 and CDR2 sequences are SGHRS and YFSETQ. V trimming: 4 bases; J trimming: 8 bases; junction bases outside the gene matches: 8. CDR3 residues: CASSLTGTGDEKLFF. CDR3 DNA: TGCGCCAGCAGCCTAACCGGGACAGGGGACGAAAAACTGTTTTTT.

The chain couples TRBV6-1 to TRBJ1-5, with D uncertain. The germline V gene encodes CDR1 MNHNS and CDR2 SASEGT. This CDR3 has 16 residues. The ends were cut back, 4 bases at V and 5 bases at J, with 18 bases in the middle. The CDR3 DNA is TGTGCCAGCAGTGCATCCGTGGGCAGGCTCTATCAGCCCCAGCATTTT. The encoded protein is CASSASVGRLYQPQHF.